One sample yielded the 4 T cell receptor beta chains listed below, sequenced in a study of blood T cell repertoires in COVID-19. Data came from immunoSEQ multiplex PCR; TCRdb stores just in-frame clones and leaves some out. The sample holds roughly 180,000 clones, around 80% seen once. The specimen was PBMCs or T cells enriched from blood (not recorded which). The source is a man over 45 who had recovered from COVID-19.

The J gene is TRBJ2-7, the V gene TRBV5-1; perhaps TRBD1 as D (6 bases). The CDR3 is 14 residues long. Germline lookup yields CDR1 SGHRS and CDR2 YFSETQ. Trimming left V 1 base short and J 3 bases short, with 11 bases between. The CDR3 loop reads CASSLSRTDYEQYF. The CDR3 bases are TGCGCCAGCAGCTTGTCCAGGACAGACTACGAGCAGTACTTC.

The chain couples TRBV5-1 to TRBJ1-2; TRBD1 matches 11 bases. CDR3 length equals 15 residues. Trimming cost V 4 bases and J 6 bases; bases outside gene matches: 8. CDR1 SGHRS and CDR2 YFSETQ come from the germline V gene. The CDR3 DNA is TGCGCCAGCAGCCTACGGACAGGGGGCATGAATGGCTACACCTTC. Translation: CASSLRTGGMNGYTF.

The V gene is TRBV27, the J gene TRBJ2-3; D gene uncertain. V lost 4 bases and J 4 bases, leaving 12 bases between the germline ends. This CDR3 region has 14 residues. CDR1 is MNHEY, CDR2 SMNVEV, per germline (reference sequence). The CDR3: CASSYLQTPDTQYF. CDR3 DNA sequence: TGTGCCAGCAGTTATCTCCAAACTCCAGATACGCAGTATTTT.

This clone has a single count. The rearrangement uses TRBV3-1 (or the pseudogene TRBV3-2) and TRBJ1-2; TRBD1 matches at 11 bases. CDR1 LGHDT and CDR2 YNNKEL come from the germline V gene (reference sequence). The CDR3 length is 14 residues. The V and J ends lost 4 bases and 8 bases, in that order; junction bases with no gene match: 6. CDR3 coding DNA: TGTGCCAGCAGCCCCGGACAGGGGGCAGGAGGCTACACCTTC. It yields the protein CASSPGQGAGGYTF.